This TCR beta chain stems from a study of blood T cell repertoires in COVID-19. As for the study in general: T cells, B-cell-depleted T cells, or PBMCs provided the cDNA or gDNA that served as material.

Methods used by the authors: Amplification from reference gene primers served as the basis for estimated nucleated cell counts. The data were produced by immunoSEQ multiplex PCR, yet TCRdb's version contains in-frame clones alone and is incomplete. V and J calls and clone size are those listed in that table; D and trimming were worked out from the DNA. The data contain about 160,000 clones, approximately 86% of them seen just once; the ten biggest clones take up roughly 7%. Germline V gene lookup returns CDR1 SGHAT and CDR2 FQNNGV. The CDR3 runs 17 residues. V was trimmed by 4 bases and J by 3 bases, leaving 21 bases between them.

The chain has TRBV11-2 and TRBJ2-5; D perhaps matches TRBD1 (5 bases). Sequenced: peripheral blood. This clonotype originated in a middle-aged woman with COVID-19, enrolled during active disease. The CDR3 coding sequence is TGTGCCAGCAGCTCCCCTATGGGGCGCCTAAAGGAAGAGACCCAGTACTTC. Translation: CASSSPMGRLKEETQYF.